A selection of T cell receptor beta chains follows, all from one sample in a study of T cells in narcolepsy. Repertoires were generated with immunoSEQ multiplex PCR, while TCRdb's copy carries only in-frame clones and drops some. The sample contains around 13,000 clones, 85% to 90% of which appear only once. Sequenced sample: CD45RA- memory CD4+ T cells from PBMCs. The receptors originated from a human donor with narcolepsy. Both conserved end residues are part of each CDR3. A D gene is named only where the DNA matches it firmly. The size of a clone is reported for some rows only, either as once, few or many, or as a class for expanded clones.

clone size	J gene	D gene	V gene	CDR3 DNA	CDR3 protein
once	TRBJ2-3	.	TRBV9	TGTGCCAGCAGCGTAGGGGCTAAAAGCACAGATACGCAGTATTTT	CASSVGAKSTDTQYF
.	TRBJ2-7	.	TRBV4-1	TGCGCCAGCAGCCAAGTGGATTTTATAGGGGGGGCCTACGGGCAGTACTTC	CASSQVDFIGGAYGQYF
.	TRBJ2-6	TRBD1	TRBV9	TGTGCCAGCCAGACAGGGGGCGCTGAGGCCAACGTCCTGACTTTC	CASQTGGAEANVLTF
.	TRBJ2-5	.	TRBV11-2	TGTGCCAGCAGCTCAACTGGGGGCAAGCAGTACTTC	CASSSTGGKQYF
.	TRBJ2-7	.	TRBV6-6	TGTGCCAGCAGCCCAGCGGAGGGGAACTCCTACGAGCAGTACTTC	CASSPAEGNSYEQYF
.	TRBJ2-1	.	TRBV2	TGTGCCAGCAGGTCTGCGGGTGAGCAGTTCTTC	CASRSAGEQFF
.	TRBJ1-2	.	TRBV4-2	TGTGCCAGCAGCCAAGATCTAATATCGGACAGCCTTTTTAACTATGGCTACACCTTC	CASSQDLISDSLFNYGYTF
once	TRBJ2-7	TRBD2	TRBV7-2	TGTGCCAGCAGCTTAAAACTAGCGGGAAGCGAGCAGTACTTC	CASSLKLAGSEQYF
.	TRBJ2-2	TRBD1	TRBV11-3	TGTGCCAGCAGCTCAACTCCGGGACAGGGGGTCGGGGAGCTGTTTTTT	CASSSTPGQGVGELFF
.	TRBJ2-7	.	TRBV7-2	TGTGCCAGCAACCGTGGGGGACATGAGGGTTGGTACTTC	CASNRGGHEGWYF
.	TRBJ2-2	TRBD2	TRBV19	TGTGCCAGTAGTATGACTAGCGGGATGAACACCGGGGAGCTGTTTTTT	CASSMTSGMNTGELFF
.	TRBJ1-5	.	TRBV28	TGTGCCAGCAAATATAGCAATCAGCCCCAGCATTTT	CASKYSNQPQHF
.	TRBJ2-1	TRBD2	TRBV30	TGTGCCTCTAGCGGGAGCGCCTCCTACAATGAGCAGTTCTTC	CASSGSASYNEQFF
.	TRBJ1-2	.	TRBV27	TGTGCCAGCAGTTCCCGGGGAGCTAACTATGGCTACACCTTC	CASSSRGANYGYTF
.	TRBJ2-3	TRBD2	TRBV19	TGTGCCAGTAGTACGGGACTAGCGGGACCCACAGATACGCAGTATTTT	CASSTGLAGPTDTQYF
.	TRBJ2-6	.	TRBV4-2	TGTGCCAGCAGCCAAGATCCCGTCTCCCCGCGGGCTGGGGCCAACGTCCTGACTTTC	CASSQDPVSPRAGANVLTF
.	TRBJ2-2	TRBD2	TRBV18	TGTGCCAGCTCACCACTCTATAGACTAGCGGGAGGGCCTCGGACCGGGGAGCTGTTTTTT	CASSPLYRLAGGPRTGELFF
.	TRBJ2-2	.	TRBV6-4	TGTGCCAGCAGTGAGGCCTCGAACACCGGGGAGCTGTTTTTT	CASSEASNTGELFF
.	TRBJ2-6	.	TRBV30	TGTGCCTGGAGTGTAGACAGTGCTGGGGCCAACGTCCTGACTTTC	CAWSVDSAGANVLTF
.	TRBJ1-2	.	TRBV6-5	TGTGCCAGCAGTGAAATGGAATGGGGAGGTGGCTACACCTTC	CASSEMEWGGGYTF
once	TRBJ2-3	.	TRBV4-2	TGTGCCAGCAGCCCGTCGACTATAAATACGCAGTATTTT	CASSPSTINTQYF
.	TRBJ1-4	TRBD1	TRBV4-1	TGCGCCAGCAGCCCAGGGGGACAGGGGAATGAAAAACTGTTTTTT	CASSPGGQGNEKLFF
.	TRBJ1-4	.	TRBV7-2	TGTGCCAGCAGCCTACTACTAGGTGAAAAACTGTTTTTT	CASSLLLGEKLFF
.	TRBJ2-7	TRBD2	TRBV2	TGTGCCAGCAGACCTCTAGCGGGAGCGGCCTACGAGCAGTACTTC	CASRPLAGAAYEQYF
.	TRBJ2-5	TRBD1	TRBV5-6	TGTGCCAGCAGCTTGGCAGGCAGGGGGCCGGAGACCCAGTACTTC	CASSLAGRGPETQYF
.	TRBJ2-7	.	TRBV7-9	TGTGCCAGCAGCTCCTCGGGACTCTCCTACGGGCAGTACTTC	CASSSSGLSYGQYF
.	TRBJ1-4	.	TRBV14	TGTGCCAGCAGCCCGTTGGAGGGTAATAATGAAAAACTGTTTTTT	CASSPLEGNNEKLFF
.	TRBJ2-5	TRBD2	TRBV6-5	TGTGCCAGCAGCCCATTCGGCGGGAGGGGAGAGACCCAGTACTTC	CASSPFGGRGETQYF
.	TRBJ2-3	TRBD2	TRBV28	TGTGCCAGCAGCCCACTAGCGGGAGGCACAGATACGCAGTATTTT	CASSPLAGGTDTQYF
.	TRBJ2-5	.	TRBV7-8	TGTGCCAGCAGCTTCCCTCCCGGGAGCCTAAGGGAGACCCAGTACTTC	CASSFPPGSLRETQYF
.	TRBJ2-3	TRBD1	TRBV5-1	TGCGCCAGCAGCTCTACGGGACAGGGGGCGACAGATACGCAGTATTTT	CASSSTGQGATDTQYF
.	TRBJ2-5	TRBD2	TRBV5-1	TGCGCCAGCAGCCCGGGACTAGCGGCCACAAAAAACCAAGAGACCCAGTACTTC	CASSPGLAATKNQETQYF
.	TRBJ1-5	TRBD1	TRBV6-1	TGTGCCAGCAGTGCGCTTACAGGGGCCACCAATCAGCCCCAGCATTTT	CASSALTGATNQPQHF
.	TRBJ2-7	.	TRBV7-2	TGTGCCAGCAGCTCGTTGACAGTACAGTACTTC	CASSSLTVQYF
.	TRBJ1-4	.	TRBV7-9	TGTGCCAGCAGCTCCGACAGGTCTAATGAAAAACTGTTTTTT	CASSSDRSNEKLFF
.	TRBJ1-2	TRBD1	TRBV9	TGTGCCAGCAGCTCTGGACAGGGGCGGTTAGGCTACACCTTC	CASSSGQGRLGYTF
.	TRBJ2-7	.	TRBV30	TGTGTCTGGAGTCTCGAGCGAGTCTACGAGCAGTACTTC	CVWSLERVYEQYF
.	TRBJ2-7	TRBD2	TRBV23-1	TGCGCCAGCAGTCAATCGCGGAAGCGGGGTCGCTACGAGCAGTACTTC	CASSQSRKRGRYEQYF
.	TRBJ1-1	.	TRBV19	TGTGCCAGTAGTATGCGGCAGGGGAACACTGAAGCTTTCTTT	CASSMRQGNTEAFF
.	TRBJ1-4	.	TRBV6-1	TGTGCCAGCAGTGTCGATGGGGCGGTTGAAAAACTGTTTTTT	CASSVDGAVEKLFF
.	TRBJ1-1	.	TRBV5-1	TGCGCCAGCAGCCCCAGGGGACGGACGAACACTGAAGCTTTCTTT	CASSPRGRTNTEAFF
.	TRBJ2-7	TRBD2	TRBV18	TGTGCCAGCTCACGGTCGGGAGGGCTTGCGAGCTCCTACGAGCAGTACTTC	CASSRSGGLASSYEQYF
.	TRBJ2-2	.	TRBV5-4	TGTGCCAGCAGCGCCGTGCGGGGACAGATCACCGGGGAGCTGTTTTTT	CASSAVRGQITGELFF
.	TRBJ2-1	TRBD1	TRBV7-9	TGTGCCAGCAGCCCGACCGGGACAGGTTACAATGAGCAGTTCTTC	CASSPTGTGYNEQFF
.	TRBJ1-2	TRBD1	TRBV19	TGTGCCAGTACAAGGACAGGGGGAAGCTATGGCTACACCTTC	CASTRTGGSYGYTF
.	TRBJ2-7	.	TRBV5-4	TGTGCCAGCAGCTTGCCAGGGCCTCCCTACGAGCAGTACTTC	CASSLPGPPYEQYF